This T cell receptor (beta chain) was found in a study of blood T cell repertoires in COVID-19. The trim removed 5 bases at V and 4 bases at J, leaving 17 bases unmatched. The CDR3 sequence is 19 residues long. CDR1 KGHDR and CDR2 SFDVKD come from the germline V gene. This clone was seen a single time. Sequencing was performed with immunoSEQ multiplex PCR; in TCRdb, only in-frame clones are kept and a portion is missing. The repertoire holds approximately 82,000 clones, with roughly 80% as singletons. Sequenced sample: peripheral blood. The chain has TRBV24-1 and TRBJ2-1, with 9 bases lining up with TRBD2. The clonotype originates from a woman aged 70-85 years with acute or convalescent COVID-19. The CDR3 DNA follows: TGTGCCACCAGTGGCAGGGCGCCGGGGACTAGCCGGATATACAATGAGCAGTTCTTC. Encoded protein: CATSGRAPGTSRIYNEQFF.